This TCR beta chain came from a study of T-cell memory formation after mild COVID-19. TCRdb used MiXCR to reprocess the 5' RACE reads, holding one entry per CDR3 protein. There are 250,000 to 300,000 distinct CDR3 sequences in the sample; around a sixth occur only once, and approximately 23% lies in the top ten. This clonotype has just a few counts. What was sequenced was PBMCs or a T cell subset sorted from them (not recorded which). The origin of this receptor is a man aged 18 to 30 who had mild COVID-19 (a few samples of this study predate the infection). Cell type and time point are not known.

In nucleotides, the CDR3 is TGTGCCAGCAGTTACTCAGTGCTGGGACAGGGGAAACAGTACTTC. Its translation is CASSYSVLGQGKQYF. This chain joins TRBV6-5 and TRBJ2-4; 10 positions agree with TRBD1. The CDR3 has 15 residues. Trimming removed 0 bases from V and 13 bases from J; junction bases left unmatched: 9. In germline, CDR1 is MNHEY, CDR2 SVGAGI.